This T cell receptor beta chain was sequenced during a study of beta chain features in type 1 diabetes. The CDR3 has 15 residues. Trimming took off 4 bases at V and 4 bases at J, with 17 bases between the two ends. Germline V lookup: CDR1 LGHNA, CDR2 YSLEER. The study reverse transcribed the entire isolated RNA, so it sequenced expressed TCRB transcripts. The data were produced by immunoSEQ multiplex PCR, yet TCRdb's version contains in-frame clones alone and is incomplete. Among under 500,000 clones listed, approximately 31% were seen once. The rearrangement links TRBV4-3 to TRBJ2-7, with TRBD2 as a possible D gene (6 bases). Sequencing was performed on naive CD4+ T cells from blood. The clonotype originates from a man aged 18 to 30 in good health. CDR3 in DNA: TGCGCCAGCAGCCGACAAGCGGGCACGGGGTACGAGCAGTACTTC. Encoded protein: CASSRQAGTGYEQYF.